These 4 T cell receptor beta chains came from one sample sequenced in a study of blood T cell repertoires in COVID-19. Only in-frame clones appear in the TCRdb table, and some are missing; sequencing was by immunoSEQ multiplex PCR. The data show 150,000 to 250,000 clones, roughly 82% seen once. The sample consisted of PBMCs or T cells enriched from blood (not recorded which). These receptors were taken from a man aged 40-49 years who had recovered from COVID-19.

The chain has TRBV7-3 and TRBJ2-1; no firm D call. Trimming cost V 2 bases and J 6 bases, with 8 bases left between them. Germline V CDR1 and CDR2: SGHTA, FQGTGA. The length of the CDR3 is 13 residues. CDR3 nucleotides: TGTGCCAGCAGCTTAGGCTCGCTCAATGAGCAGTTCTTC. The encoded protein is CASSLGSLNEQFF.

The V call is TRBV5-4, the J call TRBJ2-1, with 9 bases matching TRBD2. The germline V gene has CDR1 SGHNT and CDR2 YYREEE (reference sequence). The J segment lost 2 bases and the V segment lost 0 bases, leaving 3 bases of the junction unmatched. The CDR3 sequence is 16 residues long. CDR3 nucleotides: TGTGCCAGCAGCTTGGGTGCGGGAGGGGCCTACAATGAGCAGTTCTTC. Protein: CASSLGAGGAYNEQFF.

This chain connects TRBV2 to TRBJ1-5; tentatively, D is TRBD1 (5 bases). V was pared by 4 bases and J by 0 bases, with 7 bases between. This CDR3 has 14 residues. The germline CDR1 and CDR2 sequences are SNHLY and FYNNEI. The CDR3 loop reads CASSGQISNQPQHF. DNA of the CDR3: TGTGCCAGCAGTGGACAGATTAGCAATCAGCCCCAGCATTTT.

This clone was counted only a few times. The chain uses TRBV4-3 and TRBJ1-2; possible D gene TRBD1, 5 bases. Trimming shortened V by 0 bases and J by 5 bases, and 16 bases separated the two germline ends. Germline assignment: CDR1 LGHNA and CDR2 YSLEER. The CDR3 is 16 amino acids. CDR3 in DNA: TGCGCCAGCAGCCAAGATGCGTGGGGCAGCCTTTATGGCTACACCTTC. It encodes CASSQDAWGSLYGYTF.